This T cell receptor (beta chain) was sequenced for a study of Ad26.COV2.S vaccination and SARS-CoV-2 variants. This sample's treatment: about 20 received Ad26.COV2.S at low or high dose, single or two shots; about 5 received placebo; per-sample allocation not given. On day 63 after the first injection, vaccine and placebo recipients gave samples. About this clone: The antigen is unknown.

Generated by immunoSEQ multiplex PCR, the TCRdb table keeps only in-frame clones and is missing some. The table shows roughly 350,000 clones, with less than 90% occurring only once. The study's findings and limits: After vaccination, substantial breadth of spike-specific CD8+ and CD4+ responses was reported.

This clonotype was obtained from a person between 18 and 65 years old who received the Ad26.COV2.S COVID-19 vaccine or a placebo. The source material was peripheral blood, sampled in a trial of Ad26.COV2.S vaccine versus placebo.

This chain's CDR3 is CASSIGRGDTGELFF. The CDR3 region has the DNA TGTGCCAGTAGTATCGGCAGGGGGGACACCGGGGAGCTGTTTTTT. V usage is TRBV19 and J usage is TRBJ2-2, with D perhaps TRBD1 (7 bases). Germline loops: CDR1 LNHDA, CDR2 SQIVND (reference sequence). This CDR3 spans 15 amino acids. V lost 3 bases and J 3 bases, leaving 11 bases between the germline ends.